A single sample is the source of the 24 T cell receptor beta chains below, sequenced in a study of blood T cell repertoires in COVID-19. Method: immunoSEQ multiplex PCR; TCRdb's copy keeps in-frame clones and lacks some. The data show 150,000 to 180,000 clones, 75% to 80% seen once. Sequencing was done on a sample of peripheral blood. These receptors were obtained from a man of 80 years or more with acute or convalescent COVID-19.

V usage is TRBV12-5 and J usage is TRBJ1-1; TRBD1 is a possible D gene (6 bases). This CDR3 is built from 13 residues. The ends were cut back, 6 bases at V and 4 bases at J, with 12 bases in the middle. Germline V gene data show CDR1 as LGHNT and CDR2 as FRNRAP. CDR3 sequence (DNA): TGTGCTAGTGGCCGGGGGGCTTTCACTGAAGCTTTCTTT. It yields the protein CASGRGAFTEAFF.

This clone was seen only once. The chain links TRBV12-5 to TRBJ1-2; 9 bases line up with TRBD1. Germline V gene data show CDR1 as LGHNT and CDR2 as FRNRAP. J was trimmed by 2 bases and V by 7 bases; bases with no gene match: 5. The CDR3 spans 14 residues. The CDR3 DNA reads as TGTGCTAGTGCCATTGGGACAGGGAACTATGGCTACACCTTC. Its protein is CASAIGTGNYGYTF.

This clone has only a few counts. V and J are TRBV4-3 and TRBJ1-2; D gene uncertain. This CDR3 spans 15 amino acids. CDR1 is LGHNA, CDR2 YSLEER, per germline. The V gene lost 5 bases and the J gene lost 0 bases, with 13 bases spanning the gap. The CDR3 DNA reads TGCGCCAGCAGCGATAACTCCCGGGCTAACTATGGCTACACCTTC. The encoded protein is CASSDNSRANYGYTF.

The V and J genes are TRBV3-1 (or the pseudogene TRBV3-2) and TRBJ2-5; 14 nucleotides match TRBD2. Trimming removed 3 bases from V and 1 base from J; junction bases left unmatched: 7. This CDR3 region has 18 residues. In germline, CDR1 is LGHDT, CDR2 YNNKEL (reference sequence). The CDR3 sequence: CASSQAGTSGGRQETQYF. In DNA, the CDR3 is TGTGCCAGCAGCCAGGCCGGGACTAGCGGGGGTCGCCAAGAGACCCAGTACTTC.

This chain joins TRBV5-1 and TRBJ2-5, with 7 bases lining up with TRBD2. CDR1 is SGHRS, CDR2 YFSETQ, per germline. Losses at the gene ends were 4 bases for V and 7 bases for J; bases not matched to a gene: 10. The CDR3 is 14 amino acids. In DNA, the CDR3 is TGCGCCAGCAGCCTCCGGGAGGAACTCGGGACCCAGTACTTC. Its protein is CASSLREELGTQYF.

In this sample, this clone turned up a few times. The chain links TRBV19 to TRBJ2-2; 11 positions agree with TRBD2. CDR1 is LNHDA and CDR2 is SQIVND in the germline V gene (reference sequence). The CDR3 loop spans 15 amino acids. The V and J ends lost 7 bases and 5 bases, in that order; junction bases with no gene match: 6. CDR3 protein: CASMRTSGPTGELFF. Here the CDR3 DNA reads TGTGCCAGTATGCGGACTAGCGGGCCGACCGGGGAGCTGTTTTTT.

This sequence joins TRBV24-1 and TRBJ2-6; the match to TRBD1 covers 9 bases. V gave up 2 bases and J gave up 0 bases; unmatched junction bases: 4. The V gene's germline CDR1 is KGHDR and CDR2 SFDVKD. This CDR3 has 18 residues. CDR3 sequence: CATSDWGQGASGANVLTF. CDR3 DNA sequence: TGTGCCACCAGTGATTGGGGACAGGGAGCCTCTGGGGCCAACGTCCTGACTTTC.

The chain links TRBV30 to TRBJ1-2; D not certain. Trimming took off 8 bases at V and 1 base at J, with 11 bases between the two ends. The CDR3 has 12 residues. The germline gives CDR1 GTSNPN, CDR2 SVGIG (reference sequence). The DNA of the CDR3 is TGTGCCGGTGTGGCTTTTAACTATGGCTACACCTTC. It specifies CAGVAFNYGYTF. The whole variable domain, remainder taken from reference TRBV30 and TRBJ1-2, is SQTIHQWPATLVQPVGSPLSLECTVEGTSNPNLYWYRQAAGRGLQLLFYSVGIGQISSEVPQNLSASRPQDRQFILSSKKLLLSDSGFYLCAGVAFNYGYTFGSGTRLTVV.

There are a few counts of this clone. This chain uses TRBV9 with TRBJ2-7, with TRBD1 matching over 7 bases. The CDR3 sequence is 16 residues long. Germline lookup yields CDR1 SGDLS and CDR2 YYNGEE. V gave up 0 bases and J gave up 4 bases; unmatched junction bases: 10. In nucleotides, the CDR3 is TGTGCCAGCAGCGTAGAAGGCGAACAGGGGACATACGAGCAGTACGTC. Protein: CASSVEGEQGTYEQYV.

The chain couples TRBV4-1 to TRBJ1-1, with 10 bases that match TRBD1. V gave up 2 bases and J gave up 5 bases; unmatched junction bases: 5. This CDR3 is built from 15 residues. Looked up from germline, CDR1 is MGHRA and CDR2 is YSYEKL. The CDR3 protein is CASSQRQGARTEAFF. The CDR3 bases are TGCGCCAGCAGCCAACGACAGGGGGCTAGAACTGAAGCTTTCTTT.

The V gene is TRBV10-2, the J gene TRBJ2-5; D is perhaps TRBD2 (6 bases). Trimming shortened V by 6 bases and J by 5 bases, and 16 bases separated the two germline ends. Per the germline V gene, CDR1 is WSHSY and CDR2 is SAAADI. The CDR3 covers 14 residues. The CDR3 region has the DNA TGCGCCAGCAGCATGGGGGGTGGGCTTGAGACCCAGTACTTC. Amino acids: CASSMGGGLETQYF.

The rearrangement joins TRBV7-9 to TRBJ1-5; tentative D call: TRBD1 (6 bases). The V and J ends lost 7 bases and 6 bases respectively, with 10 bases between them. The CDR3 length is 12 residues. From germline, CDR1 is SEHNR and CDR2 FQNEAQ (reference sequence). CDR3: CASTEGVQPQHF. The CDR3 DNA sequence: TGTGCCAGCACCGAGGGGGTTCAGCCCCAGCATTTT.

This clone was found a few times. The CDR3 protein is CASSLDSQPQHF. The CDR3 DNA is TGTGCCAGCAGCTTGGATAGTCAGCCCCAGCATTTT. V and J are TRBV5-4 and TRBJ1-5; D unclear. The CDR3 sequence is 12 residues long. V lost 0 bases, J lost 6 bases, and 4 bases lay in between. Germline values: CDR1 SGHNT, CDR2 YYREEE (reference sequence).

J is TRBJ2-2 and V is TRBV24-1; D may be TRBD1 (5 bases). There are 13 residues in the CDR3. The V gene lost 7 bases and the J gene lost 4 bases, with 9 bases spanning the gap. Germline loops: CDR1 KGHDR, CDR2 SFDVKD. In DNA, the CDR3 is TGTGCCACCAGCTCAGGGTTCACCGGGGAGCTGTTTTTT. This translates into CATSSGFTGELFF.

The chain carries TRBV18 and TRBJ2-3, with TRBD2 identical over 7 bases. V lost 0 bases, J lost 8 bases, and 8 bases stayed unmatched. This CDR3 spans 15 amino acids. Germline V gives CDR1 KGHSH, CDR2 LQKENI. The CDR3 bases are TGTGCCAGCTCACCACCGATCGGGGGGATGGGTACGCAGTATTTT. Protein: CASSPPIGGMGTQYF.

The chain employs TRBV3-1 (or the pseudogene TRBV3-2) and TRBJ2-7; perhaps TRBD1 as D (5 bases). The CDR3 covers 15 residues. Trimming left V 0 bases short and J 7 bases short, with 16 bases between. Germline loops: CDR1 LGHDT, CDR2 YNNKEL (reference sequence). The CDR3 region has the DNA TGTGCCAGCAGCCAAGATGGGGCAGTTTTGTCTGAGCAGTACTTC. Translation: CASSQDGAVLSEQYF.

CDR3: CASSQDSGRVNGGYTF. The CDR3 bases are TGTGCCAGCAGCCAAGATTCCGGGAGGGTTAATGGAGGCTACACCTTC. V and J are TRBV3-1 (or the pseudogene TRBV3-2) and TRBJ1-2; D remains unclear. The CDR3 runs to 16 residues. Trimming cost V 0 bases and J 8 bases, with 19 bases left between them. Germline V gives CDR1 LGHDT, CDR2 YNNKEL (reference sequence).

The V call is TRBV5-4, the J call TRBJ2-7; 9 bases line up with TRBD1. Germline loops: CDR1 SGHNT, CDR2 YYREEE (reference sequence). The CDR3 loop spans 15 amino acids. Unmatched junction bases numbered 4, after V lost 2 bases and J lost 1 base. CDR3 nucleotides: TGTGCCAGCAGCTTATTCGGACAGGGGTCCTACGAGCAGTACTTC. This sequence encodes CASSLFGQGSYEQYF.

This chain's CDR3 is CASSFGGVNTEAFF. CDR3 nucleotides: TGTGCCAGCAGTTTCGGTGGAGTGAACACTGAAGCTTTCTTT. The rearrangement links TRBV28 to TRBJ1-1, with no clear D. Between the trimmed V and J ends, which lost 3 bases and 0 bases, there was a span of 8 bases. The CDR3 covers 14 residues. Germline V lookup: CDR1 MDHEN, CDR2 SYDVKM.

The chain links TRBV18 to TRBJ2-1, with D unresolved. The V gene lost 1 base and the J gene lost 10 bases, with 8 bases spanning the gap. This CDR3 has 12 amino acids. CDR1 and CDR2 (germline): KGHSH, LQKENI. The CDR3: CASSPRQEEQFF. In nucleotides, the CDR3 is TGTGCCAGCTCACCACGGCAGGAAGAGCAGTTCTTC. The full variable domain, in which reference TRBV18 and TRBJ2-1 provide the parts outside the CDR3, is NAGVMQNPRHLVRRRGQEARLRCSPMKGHSHVYWYRQLPEEGLKFMVYLQKENIIDESGMPKERFSAEFPKEGPSILRIQQVVRGDSAAYFCASSPRQEEQFFGPGTRLTVL.

The chain recombines TRBV13 with TRBJ1-4; 7 bases are a match to TRBD1. Germline V CDR1 and CDR2: PRHDT, FYEKMQ (reference sequence). CDR3 size: 13 residues. Trimming at V came to 4 bases and at J to 8 bases, leaving 4 bases not matched to a gene. CDR3 sequence (DNA): TGTGCCAGCAGCTGGGAACAGGGGGAAAAACTGTTTTTT. This encodes CASSWEQGEKLFF.

The gene calls are TRBV19 and TRBJ2-1; 7 bases are a match to TRBD2. CDR1 LNHDA and CDR2 SQIVND come from the germline V gene (reference sequence). Unmatched junction bases numbered 12, after V lost 7 bases and J lost 9 bases. This CDR3 contains 14 residues. As DNA, the CDR3 is TGTGCCAGTAAAGGGCTAGCGGAGGGTCCTGAGCAGTTCTTC. Its translation: CASKGLAEGPEQFF.

The V and J genes are TRBV7-3 and TRBJ2-2; TRBD2 might be the D (6 bases). The germline V and J ends were trimmed by 1 base and 6 bases, with 21 bases remaining between them. The CDR3 length is 18 residues. Germline CDR1 and CDR2: SGHTA and FQGTGA. This chain's CDR3 is CASSLNSGTQGVAGELFF. CDR3 bases: TGTGCCAGCAGCTTAAATTCCGGGACTCAAGGGGTCGCCGGGGAGCTGTTTTTT.

The chain has TRBV29-1 and TRBJ2-7; TRBD1 matches at 8 bases. V gave up 7 bases and J gave up 2 bases; unmatched junction bases: 10. The CDR3 sequence is 14 residues long. CDR1 is SQVTM and CDR2 is ANQGSEA in the germline V gene. Here the CDR3 reads CSALRRTGPYEQYF. For the CDR3, the DNA is TGCAGCGCCCTGAGGCGGACAGGGCCCTACGAGCAGTACTTC.